The 30 T cell receptor beta chains in this list originate from one sample, sequenced in a study of T cells after posttransplantation cyclophosphamide. Busulfan-fludarabine conditioning, marrow transplant, and cyclophosphamide on days +3 and +4 were administered. Generated by immunoSEQ multiplex PCR, the TCRdb table keeps only in-frame clones and is missing some. The table lists about 1,500 clones, roughly three quarters of them singletons, with approximately 10% in the top ten. Specimen: CD4+ T cells sorted from PBMCs, collected 210 to 250 days after allogeneic stem cell transplant with posttransplant cyclophosphamide. Receptor source: a female patient in her 60s who received an allogeneic stem cell transplant from an unrelated donor, was CMV-positive, and had acute GVHD only. The T cells may come from the graft donor.

The CDR3 coding sequence is TGTGCCTGGAGTGTACGGTATTGGGCTAGCGGGGGGGTTGCAGATACGCAGTATTTT. Its protein product is CAWSVRYWASGGVADTQYF. The genes are TRBV30 and TRBJ2-3; 12 nucleotides match TRBD2. CDR3 length equals 19 residues. The germline CDR1 and CDR2 sequences are GTSNPN and SVGIG (reference sequence). The V segment lost 0 bases and the J segment 4 bases; nucleotides outside the gene matches: 14.

The V gene is TRBV5-1, the J gene TRBJ1-5; D gene uncertain. The CDR3 totals 16 residues. V was trimmed by 1 base and J by 2 bases, leaving 13 bases between them. CDR1 and CDR2 from the germline V gene are SGHRS and YFSETQ. CDR3 sequence: CASSLTGEGGNQPQHF. The CDR3 coding sequence is TGCGCCAGCAGCTTGACCGGGGAAGGTGGCAATCAGCCCCAGCATTTT.

V is TRBV30 and J is TRBJ1-5; possible D gene TRBD1, 6 bases. Germline V CDR1 and CDR2: GTSNPN, SVGIG (reference sequence). V was shortened by 2 bases and J by 6 bases, with 17 bases between the two germline ends. The CDR3 length is 15 residues. The CDR3 nucleotides are TGTGCCTGGAGTCCCGTCGGGGGGCAAGCTCAGCCCCAGCATTTT. This codes for CAWSPVGGQAQPQHF.

The V gene is TRBV6-5, the J gene TRBJ2-7, with 9 bases lining up with TRBD1. V dropped 5 bases and J dropped 7; count of bases not matched to a gene: 12. There are 15 residues in the CDR3. Germline values: CDR1 MNHEY, CDR2 SVGAGI. The CDR3 loop reads CASSLTGTGPWEQYF. In DNA, the CDR3 is TGTGCCAGCAGTCTAACCGGGACAGGGCCCTGGGAGCAGTACTTC.

This rearrangement joins TRBV30 to TRBJ2-5; weak D call: TRBD2 (6 bases). Germline V gene sequence: CDR1 GTSNPN, CDR2 SVGIG (reference sequence). The CDR3 contains 14 residues. Trimming pared 2 bases from V and 1 base from J, leaving 11 bases between. The CDR3 sequence is CAWSRGFVQETQYF. CDR3 nucleotide sequence: TGTGCCTGGAGTCGGGGGTTCGTCCAAGAGACCCAGTACTTC.

V gene TRBV5-4 combines with J gene TRBJ1-2, with TRBD1 matching over 7 bases. With 2 bases clipped from V and 1 base from J, the junction kept 5 bases outside the gene matches. This CDR3 contains 15 residues. Germline values: CDR1 SGHNT, CDR2 YYREEE (reference sequence). DNA for the CDR3: TGTGCCAGCAGCTTTACAGGGGCTCTTAACTATGGCTACACCTTC. Translating it yields CASSFTGALNYGYTF.

The chain is built from TRBV7-2 and TRBJ2-3; D call uncertain. V gave up 3 bases and J gave up 3 bases, with 4 bases separating them. This CDR3 contains 12 residues. Germline V gene sequence: CDR1 SGHTA, CDR2 FQGNSA. CDR3 nucleotide sequence: TGTGCCAGCAGCTTCAGGACAGATACGCAGTATTTT. Its protein product is CASSFRTDTQYF.

V and J are TRBV28 and TRBJ1-2; no definite D call. CDR1 and CDR2 (germline): MDHEN, SYDVKM. The length of the CDR3 is 13 residues. The ends were cut back, 6 bases at V and 3 bases at J, with 11 bases in the middle. CDR3 region: CASSLSRDYGYTF. As DNA, the CDR3 is TGTGCCAGCAGCCTCAGCCGGGACTATGGCTACACCTTC.

The genes are TRBV6-5 and TRBJ1-5, with a tentative D call TRBD1 (6 bases). Per the germline V gene, CDR1 is MNHEY and CDR2 is SVGAGI. The CDR3 consists of 14 residues. Trimming removed 1 base at V and 4 bases at J, with 8 bases between. CDR3 amino acids: CASSYLQGNQPQHF. The CDR3 coding sequence is TGTGCCAGCAGTTACTTGCAGGGGAATCAGCCCCAGCATTTT.

This clone is large (0.1 to 1%) in the sample. The gene calls are TRBV19 and TRBJ1-2; TRBD1 matches 8 bases. V was pared by 5 bases and J by 2 bases, with 4 bases of the junction left unmatched. Germline CDR1 reads LNHDA; CDR2 reads SQIVND (reference sequence). CDR3 size: 14 residues. CDR3 DNA sequence: TGTGCCAGTAGTGCCACAGGGGGGAACTATGGCTACACCTTC. Protein product: CASSATGGNYGYTF.

V and J are TRBV28 and TRBJ1-2; 11 positions agree with TRBD1. This CDR3 has 15 residues. Trimming cost V 6 bases and J 8 bases; bases outside gene matches: 11. The germline V gene encodes CDR1 MDHEN and CDR2 SYDVKM. In DNA form, the CDR3 reads TGTGCCAGCAGCATCTTCGGACAGGGGGCAGGAGGCTACACCTTC. Translating gives CASSIFGQGAGGYTF.

Only a few counts were recorded for this clone. V usage is TRBV6-5 and J usage is TRBJ2-5; 9 bases are a match to TRBD2. CDR1 and CDR2 (germline): MNHEY, SVGAGI. The CDR3 length is 15 residues. V lost 6 bases and J lost 9; bases outside the gene matches: 14. CDR3 sequence reads: CASSPLAGSGVPQYF. For the CDR3, the DNA is TGTGCCAGCAGCCCACTAGCGGGTAGCGGGGTGCCCCAGTACTTC.

The chain carries TRBV7-2 and TRBJ1-2; TRBD1 might be the D (5 bases). V lost 5 bases and J 5 bases, leaving 21 bases between the germline ends. CDR1 is SGHTA and CDR2 is FQGNSA in the germline V gene. The CDR3 loop spans 16 amino acids. The CDR3 here is CASSPPPGTGLYGYTF. CDR3 nucleotide sequence: TGTGCCAGCAGCCCCCCACCAGGGACGGGACTTTATGGCTACACCTTC.

V gene TRBV28 combines with J gene TRBJ1-1; TRBD1 agrees at 11 bases. The CDR3 loop spans 18 amino acids. The trim removed 6 bases at V and 0 bases at J, leaving 12 bases unmatched. Germline V CDR1 and CDR2: MDHEN, SYDVKM. The CDR3 loop is CASRPGTGGAAMNTEAFF. CDR3 DNA sequence: TGTGCCAGCAGACCAGGGACAGGGGGTGCGGCGATGAACACTGAAGCTTTCTTT.

This rearrangement joins TRBV2 to TRBJ1-5, with 7 positions matching TRBD1. Trimming cost V 7 bases and J 4 bases; bases outside gene matches: 7. The germline V gene has CDR1 SNHLY and CDR2 FYNNEI. This CDR3 is 14 amino acids long. This CDR3 is CASTLDRPNQPQHF. For the CDR3, the DNA is TGTGCCAGCACCTTGGACAGGCCGAATCAGCCCCAGCATTTT.

The rearrangement joins TRBV10-3 to TRBJ2-7, with TRBD1 matching 9 bases. The CDR3 sequence is 16 residues long. Germline CDR1 reads ENHRY; CDR2 reads SYGVKD. The V gene end was trimmed by 5 bases and the J gene end by 1 base; junction bases not matched to a gene: 9. The CDR3 sequence is CAISRPPGQGSYEQYF. The CDR3 DNA follows: TGTGCCATCAGTCGGCCTCCGGGACAGGGATCCTACGAGCAGTACTTC.

The V gene is TRBV15, the J gene TRBJ2-7; possibly TRBD2 for D (7 bases). CDR3 length: 14 amino acids. Germline V gives CDR1 LNHNV, CDR2 YYDKDF (reference sequence). Deletions cut 8 bases from V and 4 bases from J, with 18 bases between. The CDR3, as DNA: TGTGCCACCGGTGGGGGCGGGAGCAATTACGAGCAGTACTTC. This sequence encodes CATGGGGSNYEQYF.

This clone came up a few times. The rearrangement links TRBV9 to TRBJ1-4; D is possibly TRBD1 (5 bases). Germline V gene lookup returns CDR1 SGDLS and CDR2 YYNGEE. This CDR3 has 14 amino acids. V lost 0 bases to trimming and J lost 7 bases, with 10 bases between them. The CDR3 DNA reads as TGTGCCAGCAGCGTAGCAGGGAAGGGTGAAAAACTGTTTTTT. This translates into CASSVAGKGEKLFF.

The rearrangement joins TRBV27 to TRBJ2-1; 8 bases are shared with TRBD2. V was clipped by 7 bases and J by 9 bases; unmatched bases: 8. Germline CDR1 is MNHEY and CDR2 is SMNVEV (reference sequence). CDR3 length equals 13 residues. The CDR3 DNA sequence: TGTGCCAGCACCGGCGGGGGGCCGGCTGAGCAGTTCTTC. Residues: CASTGGGPAEQFF.

The V gene is TRBV4-3, the J gene TRBJ2-3, with D perhaps matching TRBD2 (6 bases). Trimming took 2 bases from V and 6 from J, leaving 15 bases between them. The CDR3 is 15 residues long. The germline V gene encodes CDR1 LGHNA and CDR2 YSLEER. CDR3 sequence reads: CASSQLGGEVDTQYF. The CDR3 DNA reads TGCGCCAGCAGCCAACTCGGGGGAGAGGTGGATACGCAGTATTTT.

This clone appeared once. This rearrangement joins TRBV6-5 to TRBJ2-5; 11 bases are shared with TRBD2. CDR3 length: 15 residues. CDR1 is MNHEY and CDR2 is SVGAGI in the germline V gene. With V trimmed by 5 bases and J by 5 bases, 7 bases remained unmatched. The CDR3 loop reads CASSTTSGSSETQYF. The CDR3 DNA sequence: TGTGCCAGCAGTACAACTAGCGGGAGTTCGGAGACCCAGTACTTC.

This clone came up a few times. One end of the junction fails to match germline, which may point to a read error. V gene TRBV6-5 combines with J gene TRBJ1-3; perhaps TRBD1 as D (6 bases). The CDR3 covers 13 residues. Germline V gene lookup returns CDR1 MNHEY and CDR2 SVGAGI. The CDR3 DNA is TGTGCCAGCAAGGACAGCTCTGGAGACACCATATATTTT. Translation: CASKDSSGDTIYF.

The J gene is TRBJ1-1, the V gene TRBV13; the D is unclear. This CDR3 is built from 13 residues. Trimming took off 2 bases at V and 0 bases at J, with 4 bases between the two ends. Germline V gene lookup returns CDR1 PRHDT and CDR2 FYEKMQ (reference sequence). CDR3: CASSLYMNTEAFF. DNA of the CDR3: TGTGCCAGCAGCTTATATATGAACACTGAAGCTTTCTTT.

In its sample, this clone was seen once. The CDR3 sequence is CASSIVVARSYEQYF. Written as DNA, the CDR3 is TGTGCCAGTAGTATAGTGGTAGCTCGCTCCTACGAGCAGTACTTC. The chain links TRBV19 to TRBJ2-7; D unresolved. Germline values: CDR1 LNHDA, CDR2 SQIVND (reference sequence). The CDR3 has 15 amino acids. V was pared by 1 base and J by 0 bases, with 10 bases between. Filled out from reference TRBV19 and TRBJ2-7, the complete variable domain reads DGGITQSPKYLFRKEGQNVTLSCEQNLNHDAMYWYRQDPGQGLRLIYYSQIVNDFQKGDIAEGYSVSREKKESFPLTVTSAQKNPTAFYLCASSIVVARSYEQYFGPGTRLTVT.

This clone was found a few times. The gene calls are TRBV11-2 and TRBJ1-1; D remains unclear. The germline V gene encodes CDR1 SGHAT and CDR2 FQNNGV. Trimming stripped 1 base from V and 5 bases from J, with 17 bases between. CDR3 size: 16 residues. CDR3 amino acids: CASSLGVGGGSTEAFF. CDR3 bases: TGTGCCAGCAGCTTAGGAGTCGGAGGAGGTAGTACTGAAGCTTTCTTT.

This sequence joins TRBV20-1 and TRBJ2-1; D gene ambiguous. The CDR3 has 10 residues. V was clipped by 6 bases and J by 10 bases, with 10 bases between them. Germline values: CDR1 DFQATT, CDR2 SNEGSKA (reference sequence). The chain's CDR3 is CSAVQQEQFF. CDR3 bases: TGCAGTGCAGTACAACAGGAGCAGTTCTTC.

V is TRBV2 and J is TRBJ2-2; no definite D call. Between the trimmed V and J ends, which lost 6 bases and 8 bases, there was a span of 13 bases. The CDR3 runs to 13 residues. Germline V CDR1 and CDR2: SNHLY, FYNNEI. CDR3: CASSFSEAGELFF. The CDR3 DNA reads TGTGCCAGCAGCTTCAGCGAAGCGGGGGAGCTGTTTTTT.

CDR3: CACARDRGLSPLHF. The DNA for the CDR3 is TGTGCCTGCGCGAGGGACAGGGGTCTATCACCCCTCCACTTT. The chain uses TRBV5-8 and TRBJ1-6; 10 positions match TRBD1. Trimming cost V 10 bases and J 10 bases; bases outside gene matches: 11. CDR1 and CDR2 from the germline V gene are SGHTS and YDEGEE. The CDR3 runs to 14 residues.

The chain employs TRBV29-1 and TRBJ1-1; tentatively, D is TRBD1 (5 bases). Germline CDR1 and CDR2: SQVTM and ANQGSEA. This CDR3 has 14 amino acids. CDR3 bases: TGCAGTAGCGCTGGGGGGGTAGGGGACACTGAAGCTTTCTTT. Its translation is CSSAGGVGDTEAFF.

The chain links TRBV30 to TRBJ2-3, with D perhaps TRBD2 (6 bases). Trimming shortened V by 0 bases and J by 1 base, and 11 bases separated the two germline ends. Germline V gene data show CDR1 as GTSNPN and CDR2 as SVGIG (reference sequence). The CDR3 runs 15 residues. Written as DNA, the CDR3 is TGTGCCTGGAGTGTACGGACTATCGGCACAGATACGCAGTATTTT. Protein sequence: CAWSVRTIGTDTQYF.